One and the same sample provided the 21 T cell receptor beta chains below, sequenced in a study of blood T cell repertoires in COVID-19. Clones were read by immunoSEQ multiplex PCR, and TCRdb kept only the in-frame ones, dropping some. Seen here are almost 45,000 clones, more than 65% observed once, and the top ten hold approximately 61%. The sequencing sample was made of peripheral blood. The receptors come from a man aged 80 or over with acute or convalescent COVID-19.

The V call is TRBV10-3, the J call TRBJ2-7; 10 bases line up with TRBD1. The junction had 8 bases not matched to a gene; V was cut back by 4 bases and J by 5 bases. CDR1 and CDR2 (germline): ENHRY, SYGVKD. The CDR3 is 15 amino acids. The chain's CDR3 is CAISAAGQGPDEQYF. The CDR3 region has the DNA TGTGCCATCAGTGCAGCGGGACAGGGGCCGGACGAGCAGTACTTC.

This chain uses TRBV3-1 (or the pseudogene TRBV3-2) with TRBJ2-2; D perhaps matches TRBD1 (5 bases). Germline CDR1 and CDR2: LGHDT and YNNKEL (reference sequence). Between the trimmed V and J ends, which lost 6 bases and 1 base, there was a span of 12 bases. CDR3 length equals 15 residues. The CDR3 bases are TGTGCCAGCAGGCGACAGCAGGAGAACACCGGGGAGCTGTTTTTT. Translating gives CASRRQQENTGELFF.

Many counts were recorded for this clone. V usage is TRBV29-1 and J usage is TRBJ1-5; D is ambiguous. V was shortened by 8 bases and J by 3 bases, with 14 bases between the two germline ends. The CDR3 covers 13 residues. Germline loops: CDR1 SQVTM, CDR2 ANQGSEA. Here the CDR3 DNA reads TGCAGCATACGGACTGCGAACAATCAGCCCCAGCATTTT. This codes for CSIRTANNQPQHF.

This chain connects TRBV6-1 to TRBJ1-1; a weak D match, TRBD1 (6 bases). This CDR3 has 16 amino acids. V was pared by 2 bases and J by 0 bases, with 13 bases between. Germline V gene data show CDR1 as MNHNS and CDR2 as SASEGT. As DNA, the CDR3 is TGTGCCAGCAGTGAAAACGGGGGGCGCTTGAACACTGAAGCTTTCTTT. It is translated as CASSENGGRLNTEAFF.

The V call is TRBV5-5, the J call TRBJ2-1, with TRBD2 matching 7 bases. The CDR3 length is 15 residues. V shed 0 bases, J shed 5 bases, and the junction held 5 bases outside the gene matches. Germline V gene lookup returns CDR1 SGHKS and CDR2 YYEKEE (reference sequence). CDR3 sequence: CASSLAGTTDNEQFF. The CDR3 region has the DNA TGTGCCAGCAGCTTGGCCGGGACTACCGACAATGAGCAGTTCTTC. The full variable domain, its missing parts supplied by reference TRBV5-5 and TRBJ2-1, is DAGVTQSPTHLIKTRGQQVTLRCSPISGHKSVSWYQQVLGQGPQFIFQYYEKEERGRGNFPDRFSARQFPNYSSELNVNALLLGDSALYLCASSLAGTTDNEQFFGPGTRLTVL.

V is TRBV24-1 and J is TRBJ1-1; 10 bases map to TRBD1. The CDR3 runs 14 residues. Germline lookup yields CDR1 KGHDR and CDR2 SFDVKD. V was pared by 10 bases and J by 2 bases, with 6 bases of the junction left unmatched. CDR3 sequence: CATETGGGNTEAFF. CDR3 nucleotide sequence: TGTGCCACGGAGACAGGGGGCGGAAACACTGAAGCTTTCTTT.

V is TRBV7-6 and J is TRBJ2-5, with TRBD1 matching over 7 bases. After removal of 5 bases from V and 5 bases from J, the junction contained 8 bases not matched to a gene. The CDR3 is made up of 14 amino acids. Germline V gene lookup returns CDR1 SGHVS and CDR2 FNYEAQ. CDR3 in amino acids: CASSLNRGRETQYF. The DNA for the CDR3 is TGTGCCAGCAGCCTAAACAGGGGCCGGGAGACCCAGTACTTC.

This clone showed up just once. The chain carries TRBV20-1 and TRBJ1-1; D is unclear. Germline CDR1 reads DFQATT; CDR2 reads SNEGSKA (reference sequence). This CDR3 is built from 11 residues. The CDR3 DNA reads TGCAGCGGTACCATGAACACTGAAGCTTTCTTT. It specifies CSGTMNTEAFF.

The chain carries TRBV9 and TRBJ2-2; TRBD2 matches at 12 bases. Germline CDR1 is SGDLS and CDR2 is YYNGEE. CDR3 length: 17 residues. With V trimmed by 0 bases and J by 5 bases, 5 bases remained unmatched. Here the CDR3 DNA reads TGTGCCAGCAGCGTAGGGCTGGGGACTAGCGGGACCGGGGAGCTGTTTTTT. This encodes CASSVGLGTSGTGELFF.

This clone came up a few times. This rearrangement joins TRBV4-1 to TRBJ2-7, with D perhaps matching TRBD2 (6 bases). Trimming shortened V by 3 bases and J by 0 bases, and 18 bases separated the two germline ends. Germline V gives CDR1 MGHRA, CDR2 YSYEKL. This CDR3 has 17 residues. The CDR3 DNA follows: TGCGCCAGCAGCCAGGGGGGTGCCGGGACTGCCTCCTACGAGCAGTACTTC. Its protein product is CASSQGGAGTASYEQYF.

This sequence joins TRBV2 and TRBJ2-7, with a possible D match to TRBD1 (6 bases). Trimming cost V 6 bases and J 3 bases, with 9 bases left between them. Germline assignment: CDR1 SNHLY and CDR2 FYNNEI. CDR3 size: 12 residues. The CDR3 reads CASREDSYEQYF. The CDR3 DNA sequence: TGTGCCAGCAGGGAGGACAGCTACGAGCAGTACTTC.

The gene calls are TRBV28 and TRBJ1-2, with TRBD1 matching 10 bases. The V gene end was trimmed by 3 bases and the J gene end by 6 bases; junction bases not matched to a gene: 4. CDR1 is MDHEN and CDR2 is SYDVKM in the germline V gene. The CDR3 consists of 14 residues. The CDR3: CASSFSGTGDGYTF. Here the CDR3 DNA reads TGTGCCAGCAGTTTTAGTGGGACAGGGGATGGCTACACCTTC.

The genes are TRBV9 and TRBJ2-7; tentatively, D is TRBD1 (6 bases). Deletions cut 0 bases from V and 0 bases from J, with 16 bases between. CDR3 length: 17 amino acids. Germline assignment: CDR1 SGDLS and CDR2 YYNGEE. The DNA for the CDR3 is TGTGCCAGCAGCGTAGCGCACAGGGCCCCAGCCTCCTACGAGCAGTACTTC. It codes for CASSVAHRAPASYEQYF.

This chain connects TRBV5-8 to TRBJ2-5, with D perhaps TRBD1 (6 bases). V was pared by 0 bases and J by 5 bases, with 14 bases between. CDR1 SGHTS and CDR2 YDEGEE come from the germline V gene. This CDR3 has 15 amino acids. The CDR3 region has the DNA TGTGCCAGCAGCTTGGGCAGGGGTCCACGGGAGACCCAGTACTTC. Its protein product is CASSLGRGPRETQYF.

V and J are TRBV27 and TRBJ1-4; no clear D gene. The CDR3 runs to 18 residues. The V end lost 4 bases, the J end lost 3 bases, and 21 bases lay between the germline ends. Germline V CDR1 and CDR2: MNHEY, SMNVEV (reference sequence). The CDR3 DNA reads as TGTGCCAGCAGTTCCAAACTCCGGGATACCTTGGCTAATGAAAAACTGTTTTTT. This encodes CASSSKLRDTLANEKLFF.

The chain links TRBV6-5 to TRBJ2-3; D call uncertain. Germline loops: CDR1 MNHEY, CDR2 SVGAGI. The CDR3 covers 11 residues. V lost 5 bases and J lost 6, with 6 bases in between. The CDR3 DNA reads TGTGCCAGCAGTCTCCCGGATACGCAGTATTTT. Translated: CASSLPDTQYF.

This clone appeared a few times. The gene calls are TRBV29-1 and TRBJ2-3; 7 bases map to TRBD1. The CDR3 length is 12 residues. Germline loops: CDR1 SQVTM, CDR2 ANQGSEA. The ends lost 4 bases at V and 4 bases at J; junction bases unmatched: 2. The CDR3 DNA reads TGCAGCGTTGGGGACAGCCCAGATACGCAGTATTTT. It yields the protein CSVGDSPDTQYF.

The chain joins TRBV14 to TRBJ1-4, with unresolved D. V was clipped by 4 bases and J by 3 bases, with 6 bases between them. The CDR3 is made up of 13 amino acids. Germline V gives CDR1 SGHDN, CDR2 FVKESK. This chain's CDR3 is CASSRAPNEKLFF. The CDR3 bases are TGTGCCAGCAGCCGGGCCCCTAATGAAAAACTGTTTTTT. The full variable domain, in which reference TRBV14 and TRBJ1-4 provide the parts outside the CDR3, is EAGVTQFPSHSVIEKGQTVTLRCDPISGHDNLYWYRRVMGKEIKFLLHFVKESKQDESGMPNNRFLAERTGGTYSTLKVQPAELEDSGVYFCASSRAPNEKLFFGSGTQLSVL.

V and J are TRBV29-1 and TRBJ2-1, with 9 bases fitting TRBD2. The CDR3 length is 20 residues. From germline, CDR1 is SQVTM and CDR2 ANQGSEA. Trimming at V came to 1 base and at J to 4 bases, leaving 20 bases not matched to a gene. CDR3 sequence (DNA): TGCAGCGTTGAAGGGCCAGGGGGTCTGAGGAGTAGCGGGGGTTACAATGAGCAGTTCTTC. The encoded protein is CSVEGPGGLRSSGGYNEQFF.

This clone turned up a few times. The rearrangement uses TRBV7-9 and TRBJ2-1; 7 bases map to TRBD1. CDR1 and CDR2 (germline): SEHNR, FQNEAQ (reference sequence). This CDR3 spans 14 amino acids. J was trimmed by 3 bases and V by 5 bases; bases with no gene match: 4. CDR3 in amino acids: CASSDRVDYNEQFF. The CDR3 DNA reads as TGTGCCAGCAGCGACAGGGTGGACTACAATGAGCAGTTCTTC.

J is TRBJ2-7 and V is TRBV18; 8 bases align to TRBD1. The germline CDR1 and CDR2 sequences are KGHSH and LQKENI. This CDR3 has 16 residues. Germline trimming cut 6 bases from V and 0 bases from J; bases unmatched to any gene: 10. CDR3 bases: TGTGCCAGCTCCCCCGCGGGACAGGTTAGCTCCTACGAGCAGTACTTC. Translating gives CASSPAGQVSSYEQYF. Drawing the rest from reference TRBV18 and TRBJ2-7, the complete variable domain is NAGVMQNPRHLVRRRGQEARLRCSPMKGHSHVYWYRQLPEEGLKFMVYLQKENIIDESGMPKERFSAEFPKEGPSILRIQQVVRGDSAAYFCASSPAGQVSSYEQYFGPGTRLTVT.